The 7 T cell receptor beta chains below were found in one sample sequenced in a study of brain T cells in children with intractable seizures (dated by TCRdb to 2020 to 2023). Taken with the paper, the label for time point translates to: blood from clinic visit 5 months post-surgery; TSC patient then seizure free. Receptors were amplified or captured by the immunoSEQ multiplex PCR assay. TCRdb mirrors the immuneACCESS table, restricted to in-frame sequences. Some clones are absent from its copies; in checked studies, under half trace to an unresolved V gene, and the reason for the others is unknown. The sample table lists about 340,000 clones, roughly 92% of them with a count of one. Jointly, the top ten make up 4.5% to 7% of the sample. Sequenced material: peripheral blood, taken about 5 months after surgery. The receptor source for this set is a boy in the first two years of life with tuberous sclerosis and intractable seizures.

The rearrangement joins TRBV4-1 to TRBJ2-3; TRBD1 matches at 10 bases. The CDR3 extends over 18 amino acids. The trim removed 4 bases at V and 3 bases at J, leaving 13 bases unmatched. In germline, CDR1 is MGHRA, CDR2 YSYEKL. CDR3 DNA: TGCGCCAGCAGCCCGCTTCCCGGGACAGGGGTGAGGACAGATACGCAGTATTTT. Its translation is CASSPLPGTGVRTDTQYF.

This chain connects TRBV6-5 to TRBJ1-5; D not resolved. V gave up 8 bases and J gave up 0 bases, with 14 bases separating them. From germline, CDR1 is MNHEY and CDR2 SVGAGI. CDR3 length: 15 amino acids. The CDR3 DNA reads TGTGCCAGCGCAAAAGCCACCCATAGCAATCAGCCCCAGCATTTT. Its protein is CASAKATHSNQPQHF.

The chain employs TRBV5-8 and TRBJ2-7; D unclear. The CDR3 runs 14 residues. Germline values: CDR1 SGHTS, CDR2 YDEGEE. The V gene lost 3 bases and the J gene lost 3 bases, with 13 bases spanning the gap. In DNA, the CDR3 is TGTGCCAGCAGCTCTGACTGGAGAAACTACGAGCAGTACTTC. Its protein product is CASSSDWRNYEQYF.

The sample holds one count of this clone. The genes are TRBV24-1 and TRBJ1-5; a weak D match, TRBD1 (6 bases). Germline lookup yields CDR1 KGHDR and CDR2 SFDVKD. The V gene lost 9 bases and the J gene lost 7 bases, with 18 bases spanning the gap. The CDR3 covers 14 residues. The CDR3 coding sequence is TGTGCCACCCACGGACAGCCCACCCCCCAGCCCCAGCATTTT. Translation gives CATHGQPTPQPQHF.

The chain joins TRBV11-3 to TRBJ1-1, with a possible D match to TRBD1 (5 bases). Germline values: CDR1 SGHNT, CDR2 YENEEA. The germline V and J ends were trimmed by 2 bases and 3 bases, with 10 bases remaining between them. The CDR3 is 14 residues long. The CDR3 bases are TGTGCCAGCAGCTTAAGGGGCGGGTACACTGAAGCTTTCTTT. This translates into CASSLRGGYTEAFF.

The V and J genes are TRBV5-4 and TRBJ1-6, with D unclear. CDR1 SGHNT and CDR2 YYREEE come from the germline V gene (reference sequence). The CDR3 is made up of 14 amino acids. The V gene lost 0 bases and the J gene lost 5 bases, with 6 bases spanning the gap. The CDR3 loop reads CASSLDTHNSPLHF. CDR3 nucleotides: TGTGCCAGCAGCTTGGACACCCATAATTCACCCCTCCACTTT.

This rearrangement joins TRBV5-1 to TRBJ2-1, with a tentative D call TRBD1 (6 bases). V was trimmed by 4 bases and J by 8 bases, leaving 10 bases between them. CDR3 length: 12 residues. The germline V gene encodes CDR1 SGHRS and CDR2 YFSETQ. CDR3 sequence reads: CASSQRQDEQFF. The DNA for the CDR3 is TGCGCCAGCAGCCAACGACAGGATGAGCAGTTCTTC.